This note documents a single T cell receptor beta chain sequence. No antigen is known for it. TCRdb reprocessed the reads with MiXCR, giving one entry per CDR3 protein. The data show 60,000 to 70,000 distinct CDR3 sequences, around 63% seen once. Graft donor-derived T-allo10 cells were described as host-alloantigen-specific, anergic, and alloantigen-specifically suppressive. The V gene's germline CDR1 is SGHRS and CDR2 YFSETQ. The CDR3 loop spans 15 amino acids. The J segment lost 4 bases and the V segment lost 1 base, leaving 6 bases of the junction unmatched. The data derive from a study of type 1 regulatory T cells.

Material for sequencing was cultured T cells, either the whole culture or a sorted T cell fraction (not recorded which). Noted subset: Tr1-enriched cell product generated in vitro against host alloantigens. This clonotype was sampled from a human donor in good health. This chain links TRBV5-1 with TRBJ1-1; the match to TRBD1 covers 8 bases. The CDR3 here is CASSLSARGPTEAFF. The CDR3, as DNA: TGCGCCAGCAGCTTGTCAGCCAGGGGGCCCACTGAAGCTTTCTTT. Based on the CDR3 plus reference TRBV5-1 and TRBJ1-1, the full variable domain is KAGVTQTPRYLIKTRGQQVTLSCSPISGHRSVSWYQQTPGQGLQFLFEYFSETQRNKGNFPGRFSGRQFSNSRSEMNVSTLELGDSALYLCASSLSARGPTEAFFGQGTRLTVV.